Presented here are 26 T cell receptor beta chains from one specimen sequenced in a study of blood T cell repertoires in COVID-19. Only in-frame clones appear in the TCRdb table, and some are missing; sequencing was by immunoSEQ multiplex PCR. The repertoire holds 200,000 or so clones, with about 85% as singletons. Sequenced sample: PBMCs or T cells enriched from blood (not recorded which). The source is a young woman who had recovered from COVID-19.

The genes are TRBV5-5 and TRBJ2-7, with unresolved D. The CDR3 is 13 residues long. Germline-derived CDR1 and CDR2 are SGHKS and YYEKEE (reference sequence). Trimming stripped 4 bases from V and 3 bases from J, with 11 bases between. DNA of the CDR3: TGTGCCAGCAGCCCCCGGGTACACTACGAGCAGTACTTC. Its protein product is CASSPRVHYEQYF.

This chain uses TRBV6-5 with TRBJ1-1, with 8 bases lining up with TRBD1. The CDR3 spans 15 residues. Germline V gene sequence: CDR1 MNHEY, CDR2 SVGAGI. With 0 bases clipped from V and 0 bases from J, the junction kept 0 bases outside the gene matches. CDR3 protein: CASSYSGQVNTEAFF. CDR3 sequence (DNA): TGTGCCAGCAGTTACTCGGGACAGGTGAACACTGAAGCTTTCTTT.

This rearrangement joins TRBV3-1 (or the pseudogene TRBV3-2) to TRBJ1-2, with 12 bases that match TRBD1. The CDR3 is 16 residues long. V lost 4 bases to trimming and J lost 8 bases; unmatched junction nucleotides: 11. The germline CDR1 and CDR2 sequences are LGHDT and YNNKEL (reference sequence). CDR3 protein: CASSPHPGTGGGGYTF. The CDR3 region has the DNA TGTGCCAGCAGCCCACATCCCGGGACAGGGGGCGGGGGCTACACCTTC.

The CDR3 protein is CASSLRTGGLTEAFF. CDR3 nucleotides: TGTGCCAGCAGCTTAAGGACAGGGGGGTTGACTGAAGCTTTCTTT. The chain carries TRBV7-3 and TRBJ1-1; TRBD1 agrees at 10 bases. Germline assignment: CDR1 SGHTA and CDR2 FQGTGA. The CDR3 runs 15 residues. After removal of 1 base from V and 5 bases from J, the junction contained 4 bases not matched to a gene.

CDR3 nucleotides: TGTGCCAGCAGCGTAACCTCGACTAGCGGGGGTGCAGATACGCAGTATTTT. This codes for CASSVTSTSGGADTQYF. This chain joins TRBV9 and TRBJ2-3; 12 positions agree with TRBD2. V shed 1 base and J 4 bases; nucleotides not matched to a gene: 7. Germline assignment: CDR1 SGDLS and CDR2 YYNGEE. The CDR3 has 17 amino acids.

The chain employs TRBV25-1 and TRBJ1-5, with D hard to call. Trimming removed 8 bases at V and 2 bases at J, with 10 bases between. The CDR3 covers 13 residues. CDR1 is MGHDK and CDR2 is SYGVNS in the germline V gene. As DNA, the CDR3 is TGTGCCAGCGGGAGCCTAGGCAATCAGCCCCAGCATTTT. Amino acids: CASGSLGNQPQHF.

J is TRBJ1-5 and V is TRBV6-2 or TRBV6-3, with D possibly matching TRBD1 (6 bases). Per the germline V gene, CDR1 is MNHEY and CDR2 is SVGEGT. The V end was cut by 6 bases, the J end by 2 bases, with 17 bases between. The CDR3 consists of 16 residues. The CDR3 sequence is CASSPWGGDGNQPQHF. As DNA, the CDR3 is TGTGCCAGCAGCCCTTGGGGGGGCGATGGCAATCAGCCCCAGCATTTT.

The gene calls are TRBV7-2 and TRBJ2-4; D is undetermined. CDR1 and CDR2 from the germline V gene are SGHTA and FQGNSA. This CDR3 region has 12 residues. V was trimmed by 5 bases and J by 12 bases, leaving 14 bases between them. The CDR3 coding sequence is TGTGCCAGCAGCGCCGAAAGACAAGATCAGTACTTC. Residues: CASSAERQDQYF.

The chain uses TRBV28 and TRBJ1-2, with 11 positions matching TRBD1. V lost 5 bases to trimming and J lost 7 bases; unmatched junction nucleotides: 15. Germline V CDR1 and CDR2: MDHEN, SYDVKM. The CDR3 sequence is 17 residues long. As DNA, the CDR3 is TGTGCCAGCAGTCAGGACAGGGGGCGCGATCTTAGCGGTGGCTACACCTTC. Translated, it gives CASSQDRGRDLSGGYTF.

The chain links TRBV5-8 to TRBJ1-1; D may be TRBD1 (5 bases). This CDR3 has 13 amino acids. Per the germline V gene, CDR1 is SGHTS and CDR2 is YDEGEE. V dropped 2 bases and J dropped 5 bases, with 10 bases sitting between them. CDR3 DNA: TGTGCCAGCAGCTTAGTAGGGGATACTGAAGCTTTCTTT. This encodes CASSLVGDTEAFF.

This clone came up once. The chain links TRBV4-2 to TRBJ1-2; maybe TRBD1 (5 bases). V was pared by 3 bases and J by 5 bases, with 10 bases between. Germline CDR1 and CDR2: LGHNA and YNFKEQ. CDR3 length: 13 residues. In DNA form, the CDR3 reads TGTGCCAGCAGCCAGTCTCGGGGGTATGGCTACACCTTC. Translating it yields CASSQSRGYGYTF.

The V gene is TRBV7-2, the J gene TRBJ2-1; no firm D call. Trimming took off 5 bases at V and 7 bases at J, with 9 bases between the two ends. CDR3 length: 12 amino acids. The germline V gene encodes CDR1 SGHTA and CDR2 FQGNSA. The CDR3 loop is CASSPLGNEQFF. The DNA for the CDR3 is TGTGCCAGCAGCCCCCTAGGAAATGAGCAGTTCTTC.

This clone was seen a few times. One junction end disagrees with the germline gene, perhaps due to a read error. The rearrangement links TRBV7-7 to TRBJ1-3, with 7 nucleotides matching TRBD1. Germline CDR1 SSHAT, CDR2 FNYEAQ (reference sequence). The CDR3 spans 15 residues. CDR3 in amino acids: CASSPGTAGGNTIYF. The CDR3 DNA is TGTGCTAGCAGCCCTGGGACAGCTGGTGGAAACACCATATATTTT. Drawing the rest from reference TRBV7-7 and TRBJ1-3, the complete variable domain is GAGVSQSPRYKVTKRGQDVTLRCDPISSHATLYWYQQALGQGPEFLTYFNYEAQPDKSGLPSDRFSAERPEGSISTLTIQRTEQRDSAMYRCASSPGTAGGNTIYFGEGSWLTVV.

CDR3 nucleotides: TGTGCCAGCAGCCCCCAGGACAGGGGGAAATCTGGAAACACCATATATTTT. This translates into CASSPQDRGKSGNTIYF. This chain uses TRBV7-9 with TRBJ1-3, with 10 bases fitting TRBD1. The germline CDR1 and CDR2 sequences are SEHNR and FQNEAQ (reference sequence). After removal of 5 bases from V and 1 base from J, the junction contained 8 bases not matched to a gene. The CDR3 extends over 17 amino acids.

CDR3 nucleotides: TGTGCCAGCAGCTTGAACCCGGAGATCATGAACACTGAAGCTTTCTTT. Translation: CASSLNPEIMNTEAFF. This chain joins TRBV5-5 and TRBJ1-1, with unresolved D. Germline-derived CDR1 and CDR2 are SGHKS and YYEKEE (reference sequence). Trimming removed 1 base at V and 0 bases at J, with 13 bases between. This CDR3 contains 16 residues.

The rearrangement uses TRBV7-2 and TRBJ1-5, with D possibly matching TRBD1 (6 bases). This CDR3 is built from 13 residues. The germline V gene encodes CDR1 SGHTA and CDR2 FQGNSA. The V end lost 5 bases, the J end lost 6 bases, and 11 bases lay between the germline ends. The CDR3 protein is CASSRDIGQPQHF. CDR3 sequence (DNA): TGTGCCAGCAGCCGGGACATCGGTCAGCCCCAGCATTTT.

This clone was recorded a few times. The chain employs TRBV5-1 and TRBJ2-7; D perhaps matches TRBD1 (6 bases). The CDR3 sequence is 18 residues long. CDR1 is SGHRS, CDR2 YFSETQ, per germline. V was shortened by 0 bases and J by 2 bases, with 21 bases between the two germline ends. The CDR3 protein is CASSLGVRGQTEPYEQYF. The DNA for the CDR3 is TGCGCCAGCAGCTTGGGGGTCCGTGGACAGACCGAACCCTACGAGCAGTACTTC.

This sequence joins TRBV7-9 and TRBJ1-3, with no clear D. This CDR3 contains 14 residues. V shed 5 bases and J shed 4 bases, with 12 bases lying between them. Germline lookup yields CDR1 SEHNR and CDR2 FQNEAQ (reference sequence). The CDR3 spells CASSPTVVGNTIYF. CDR3 nucleotides: TGTGCCAGCAGCCCCACAGTTGTAGGAAACACCATATATTTT.

In its sample, this clone was seen a few times. The chain combines TRBV6-5 with TRBJ2-7, with a tentative D call TRBD2 (6 bases). The V end lost 0 bases, the J end lost 3 bases, and 15 bases lay between the germline ends. Germline loops: CDR1 MNHEY, CDR2 SVGAGI. The CDR3 runs 16 residues. The CDR3 protein is CASSYSGRGRGYEQYF. The CDR3 coding sequence is TGTGCCAGCAGTTACTCTGGGCGGGGAAGGGGCTACGAGCAGTACTTC.

The rearrangement joins TRBV7-6 to TRBJ1-6; a weak D match, TRBD1 (6 bases). V was clipped by 1 base and J by 8 bases, with 12 bases between them. CDR1 and CDR2 (germline): SGHVS, FNYEAQ. CDR3 size: 15 residues. CDR3 sequence (DNA): TGTGCCAGCAGCTTAGGGGGGGGCGCGGATTCACCCCTCCACTTT. It codes for CASSLGGGADSPLHF. Complete variable domain (other parts from reference TRBV7-6 and TRBJ1-6): GAGVSQSPRYKVTKRGQDVALRCDPISGHVSLYWYRQALGQGPEFLTYFNYEAQQDKSGLPNDRFSAERPEGSISTLTIQRTEQRDSAMYRCASSLGGGADSPLHFGNGTRLTVT.

The chain links TRBV5-4 to TRBJ1-4, with 7 bases lining up with TRBD1. This CDR3 region has 16 residues. Germline V gene lookup returns CDR1 SGHNT and CDR2 YYREEE (reference sequence). The V segment lost 2 bases and the J segment 0 bases; nucleotides outside the gene matches: 4. The CDR3 region is CASSFRQGATNEKLFF. In DNA form, the CDR3 reads TGTGCCAGCAGCTTCCGACAGGGTGCAACTAATGAAAAACTGTTTTTT.

CDR3 in DNA: TGTGCCACCAGTGATTTACCCCCGGACAGTAAGAATCAGCCCCAGCATTTT. Its translation is CATSDLPPDSKNQPQHF. The chain has TRBV24-1 and TRBJ1-5; weak D call: TRBD1 (6 bases). In germline, CDR1 is KGHDR, CDR2 SFDVKD. V lost 1 base to trimming and J lost 4 bases, with 16 bases between them. The CDR3 totals 17 residues.

V and J are TRBV7-8 and TRBJ2-7; TRBD2 is a possible D gene (7 bases). Germline V gene sequence: CDR1 SGHVS, CDR2 FQNEAQ. Trimming pared 1 base from V and 4 bases from J, leaving 14 bases between. This CDR3 is 15 amino acids long. CDR3 protein: CASSLEQGGFYEQYF. CDR3 coding DNA: TGTGCCAGCAGCTTAGAACAGGGAGGGTTTTACGAGCAGTACTTC.

This clone was seen only once. The chain carries TRBV3-1 (or the pseudogene TRBV3-2) and TRBJ2-3; D not resolved. This CDR3 has 12 amino acids. The V end lost 2 bases, the J end lost 5 bases, and 5 bases lay between the germline ends. The germline gives CDR1 LGHDT, CDR2 YNNKEL (reference sequence). CDR3 loop: CASSQSVDTQYF. CDR3 DNA sequence: TGTGCCAGCAGCCAATCTGTAGATACGCAGTATTTT.

The genes are TRBV14 and TRBJ2-1, with 8 bases matching TRBD2. The CDR3 is 17 amino acids. V shed 1 base and J 2 bases; nucleotides not matched to a gene: 7. CDR1 is SGHDN, CDR2 FVKESK, per germline. The CDR3: CASSQGFSGETYNEQFF. As DNA, the CDR3 is TGTGCCAGCAGCCAAGGGTTTAGCGGGGAAACCTACAATGAGCAGTTCTTC.

This sequence joins TRBV6-9 and TRBJ1-3; D unresolved. The CDR3 consists of 16 residues. Germline loops: CDR1 MNHGY, CDR2 SVAAGI. V lost 3 bases and J 0 bases, leaving 12 bases between the germline ends. CDR3 DNA: TGTGCCAGCAGTTACCCTCGGGGAGACTCTGGAAACACCATATATTTT. It codes for CASSYPRGDSGNTIYF.